These T cell receptor beta chains were read from a single sample in a study of immune evolution from preneoplasia to lung adenocarcinoma. Method: immunoSEQ multiplex PCR; TCRdb's copy keeps in-frame clones and lacks some. The sample shows 4,500 to 7,000 clones, around 85% of them seen only once. The material sequenced was FFPE adjacent normal lung tissue. Every receptor here comes from a person aged 70 to 80 with lung adenocarcinoma. The CDR3 runs from the conserved cysteine through the conserved F or W. The D gene is left open where the match is weak. Clone size is given for some rows only: seen once, a few or many times, or a class if the clone is expanded.

CDR3 length,D gene,J gene,clone size,V gene,CDR3 protein,CDR3 DNA
15,.,TRBJ1-1,.,TRBV15,CATSRGSESNTEAFF,TGTGCCACCAGCAGAGGATCAGAGTCGAACACTGAAGCTTTCTTT
14,.,TRBJ2-7,.,TRBV5-4,CASREGPGADEQYF,TGTGCCAGCAGGGAGGGGCCAGGGGCGGACGAGCAGTACTTC
11,.,TRBJ2-3,.,TRBV12-5,CASGFTDTQYF,TGTGCTAGTGGTTTCACAGATACGCAGTATTTT
10,.,TRBJ2-7,few,TRBV6-1,CASSEYEQYF,TGTGCCAGCAGTGAGTACGAGCAGTACTTC
15,TRBD2,TRBJ2-5,.,TRBV6-5,CASSYGLAGARAQYF,TGTGCCAGCAGTTATGGTCTAGCGGGGGCCCGGGCCCAGTACTTC
13,.,TRBJ2-7,.,TRBV5-1,CASSLGWAYEQYF,TGCGCCAGCAGCTTGGGTTGGGCCTACGAGCAGTACTTC
14,TRBD2,TRBJ2-5,.,TRBV5-4,CASSSSGSGETQYF,TGTGCCAGCAGCTCTAGCGGGAGCGGGGAGACCCAGTACTTC
15,.,TRBJ1-2,.,TRBV7-2,CASSSPPADPYGYTF,TGTGCCAGCAGCTCCCCCCCGGCCGACCCATATGGCTACACCTTC
16,TRBD2,TRBJ2-7,few,TRBV7-8,CASSLASSGSSYEQYF,TGTGCCAGCAGCTTAGCGAGTAGCGGGAGCTCCTACGAGCAGTACTTC
14,TRBD1,TRBJ2-7,once,TRBV9,CASSPWAGGSEQYF,TGTGCCAGCAGCCCCTGGGCAGGGGGATCCGAGCAGTACTTC
14,.,TRBJ2-2,few,TRBV4-3,CASSLGEDTGELFF,TGCGCCAGCAGCCTAGGGGAAGACACCGGGGAGCTGTTTTTT
15,TRBD2,TRBJ2-7,.,TRBV5-1,CASSLGASGSSEQYF,TGCGCCAGCAGCTTGGGTGCTAGCGGGAGTTCCGAGCAGTACTTC
13,.,TRBJ2-5,.,TRBV7-5,CASSLHLQETQYF,TGTGCCAGCAGCTTACACTTGCAAGAGACCCAGTACTTC
11,.,TRBJ2-3,.,TRBV5-6,CASTSTDTQYF,TGTGCCAGCACTTCTACAGATACGCAGTATTTT
14,.,TRBJ2-7,large,TRBV5-6,CASSLWASVGKQYF,TGTGCCAGCAGCTTGTGGGCTAGCGTCGGTAAGCAGTACTTC
17,.,TRBJ1-1,.,TRBV18,CASSPSARGGGNTEAFF,TGTGCCAGCTCGCCTTCGGCCAGGGGAGGAGGAAACACTGAAGCTTTCTTT
18,.,TRBJ2-2,few,TRBV4-3,CASSQEASSGGITGELFF,TGCGCCAGCAGCCAAGAAGCTAGTAGTGGCGGGATTACCGGGGAGCTGTTTTTT
13,TRBD1,TRBJ2-5,few,TRBV5-1,CASRQGLQETQYF,TGCGCCAGCCGACAGGGCCTCCAAGAGACCCAGTACTTC
15,.,TRBJ1-1,few,TRBV18,CASSPPGTQPNEAFF,TGTGCCAGCTCCCCACCCGGGACACAGCCTAATGAAGCTTTCTTT
13,.,TRBJ2-5,.,TRBV5-1,CASSSQEQETQYF,TGCGCCAGCAGCTCACAGGAACAAGAGACCCAGTACTTC
15,.,TRBJ2-2,.,TRBV9,CASSALDSGAGELFF,TGTGCCAGCAGCGCCCTGGACTCAGGCGCCGGGGAGCTGTTTTTT
13,.,TRBJ2-7,.,TRBV5-1,CASSWGQLYEQYF,TGCGCCAGCAGCTGGGGACAACTCTACGAGCAGTACTTC
16,.,TRBJ1-1,.,TRBV5-1,CASSLDSPVMNTEAFF,TGCGCCAGCAGCTTGGATAGCCCGGTCATGAACACTGAAGCTTTCTTT
14,.,TRBJ1-2,.,TRBV7-2,CASSLRGMGSDYTF,TGTGCCAGCAGCTTACGGGGGATGGGGTCTGACTACACCTTC
16,TRBD2,TRBJ2-5,.,TRBV9,CASSTPSGGYQETQYF,TGTGCCAGCAGCACACCTAGCGGGGGTTACCAAGAGACCCAGTACTTC
14,.,TRBJ1-2,few,TRBV11-2,CASSHNRIDYGYTF,TGTGCCAGCAGCCATAACCGAATCGACTATGGCTACACCTTC
17,.,TRBJ2-1,.,TRBV4-3,CASSQEGRTSSYNEQFF,TGCGCCAGCAGCCAAGAAGGGCGGACGAGTAGCTACAATGAGCAGTTCTTC
14,.,TRBJ2-2,.,TRBV5-1,CASSPEANTGELFF,TGCGCCAGCAGCCCCGAGGCGAACACCGGGGAGCTGTTTTTT
14,.,TRBJ1-2,few,TRBV5-1,CASSLGQANYGYTF,TGCGCCAGCAGCTTGGGGCAGGCCAACTATGGCTACACCTTC
14,.,TRBJ2-1,.,TRBV30,CAWSSGGPFNEQFF,TGTGCCTGGAGTTCCGGGGGCCCTTTCAATGAGCAGTTCTTC
12,.,TRBJ2-7,.,TRBV5-1,CASSQQGGEQYF,TGCGCCAGCAGTCAACAAGGTGGCGAGCAGTACTTC
15,TRBD1,TRBJ2-3,.,TRBV5-6,CASSLFGQGTDTQYF,TGTGCCAGCAGCTTGTTTGGACAGGGAACAGATACGCAGTATTTT
13,.,TRBJ1-4,.,TRBV6-5,CASGGTSNEKLFF,TGTGCCAGCGGAGGAACCTCTAATGAAAAACTGTTTTTT
16,TRBD1,TRBJ2-7,.,TRBV27,CASSTPGQGASREQYF,TGTGCCAGCAGCACCCCCGGACAGGGGGCAAGCCGTGAGCAGTACTTC
14,.,TRBJ1-4,.,TRBV28,CASSLPTTNEKLFF,TGTGCCAGCAGTTTGCCGACAACTAATGAAAAACTGTTTTTT
15,TRBD2,TRBJ2-1,.,TRBV28,CASSSGGSSYNEQFF,TGTGCCAGCAGTTCGGGGGGGAGCTCCTACAATGAGCAGTTCTTC
14,TRBD2,TRBJ2-5,.,TRBV25-1,CASSVAGAKETQYF,TGTGCCAGCAGTGTAGCGGGAGCAAAAGAGACCCAGTACTTC
16,.,TRBJ2-3,.,TRBV5-6,CASSLGTGLRTDTQYF,TGTGCCAGCAGCTTGGGGACGGGCCTACGCACAGATACGCAGTATTTT
13,TRBD1,TRBJ2-3,.,TRBV5-1,CASSSQGADTQYF,TGCGCCAGCAGCTCTCAGGGGGCAGATACGCAGTATTTT
14,.,TRBJ2-2,few,TRBV11-2,CASSRLANTGELFF,TGTGCCAGCAGCCGACTAGCGAACACCGGGGAGCTGTTTTTT
14,.,TRBJ1-5,.,TRBV25-1,CASSDFDRTEPQHF,TGTGCCAGCAGTGATTTCGACAGGACGGAGCCCCAGCATTTT
15,TRBD1,TRBJ1-1,.,TRBV5-4,CASSLQQGAGAEAFF,TGTGCCAGCAGCTTACAGCAGGGGGCGGGAGCTGAAGCTTTCTTT